The 32 T cell receptor beta chains below all came from one sample that was sequenced in a study of T cell responses to AZD1222 COVID-19 vaccine. Here immunoSEQ multiplex PCR was the method, and the copy in TCRdb shows in-frame clones only, minus some. The table includes over 100,000 clones, almost 95% detected once. Material: peripheral blood, obtained on day 0 of AZD1222 vaccination. The receptors stem from an adult in good health.

This sequence joins TRBV7-3 and TRBJ2-2; D is possibly TRBD1 (6 bases). Germline lookup yields CDR1 SGHTA and CDR2 FQGTGA. This CDR3 spans 16 amino acids. The V end was cut by 0 bases, the J end by 7 bases, with 15 bases between. The CDR3 DNA sequence: TGTGCCAGCAGCTTAACGGTTGGGCAGGGGAGCGGGGAGCTGTTTTTT. This translates into CASSLTVGQGSGELFF.

The rearrangement joins TRBV30 to TRBJ2-7; TRBD1 aligns across 9 bases. Germline CDR1 and CDR2: GTSNPN and SVGIG (reference sequence). This CDR3 is built from 12 residues. Trimming removed 4 bases from V and 4 bases from J; junction bases left unmatched: 2. In nucleotides, the CDR3 is TGTGCCTGGACCGGACAGGGGTACGAGCAGTACTTC. It encodes CAWTGQGYEQYF.

A single count supports this clone. This chain uses TRBV19 with TRBJ1-6; D possibly corresponds to TRBD1 (5 bases). CDR1 is LNHDA and CDR2 is SQIVND in the germline V gene (reference sequence). Trimming took 3 bases from V and 7 from J, leaving 16 bases between them. The CDR3 totals 16 residues. DNA of the CDR3: TGTGCCAGTAGTATTCGGGGCAGCCGAACAAATTCACCCCTCCACTTT. Its protein product is CASSIRGSRTNSPLHF.

In its sample, this clone was seen a few times. The chain is built from TRBV4-1 and TRBJ2-6, with D possibly TRBD1 on 5 matching bases. Germline CDR1 MGHRA, CDR2 YSYEKL. CDR3 size: 22 residues. Trimming removed 2 bases from V and 0 bases from J, with 26 bases in between. The CDR3 nucleotides are TGCGCCAGCAGCCAATTTTCCGCCGGCGCCAGGGCAATCCGCTCTGGGGCCAACGTCCTGACTTTC. It specifies CASSQFSAGARAIRSGANVLTF.

This clone was observed a handful of times. The genes are TRBV4-1 and TRBJ1-6; 7 nucleotides match TRBD1. Germline V CDR1 and CDR2: MGHRA, YSYEKL. There are 14 residues in the CDR3. V shed 1 base and J 7 bases; nucleotides not matched to a gene: 1. The CDR3 reads CASSQVGGNSPLHF. In nucleotides, the CDR3 is TGCGCCAGCAGCCAAGTAGGGGGCAATTCACCCCTCCACTTT.

The CDR3 protein is CASSWTTGGTEAFF. The CDR3 DNA reads as TGCGCCAGCAGCTGGACTACAGGGGGGACTGAAGCTTTCTTT. This chain connects TRBV5-1 to TRBJ1-1; 8 bases line up with TRBD1. V shed 3 bases and J 5 bases; nucleotides not matched to a gene: 6. The CDR3 covers 14 residues. Germline CDR1 is SGHRS and CDR2 is YFSETQ.

The V and J genes are TRBV24-1 and TRBJ1-2, with D uncertain. The germline V and J ends were trimmed by 3 bases and 6 bases, with 13 bases remaining between them. The CDR3 loop spans 14 amino acids. CDR1 is KGHDR, CDR2 SFDVKD, per germline. This chain's CDR3 is CATSDGPQWDGYTF. CDR3 nucleotide sequence: TGTGCCACCAGTGATGGGCCGCAATGGGATGGCTACACCTTC.

The chain has TRBV20-1 and TRBJ2-1; 8 bases are a match to TRBD2. In germline, CDR1 is DFQATT, CDR2 SNEGSKA (reference sequence). V was clipped by 3 bases and J by 1 base; unmatched bases: 2. CDR3 length: 14 amino acids. The CDR3 DNA follows: TGCAGTGCTAGTCGGGAGGGGTCCTACAATGAGCAGTTCTTC. Amino acid sequence: CSASREGSYNEQFF.

The CDR3 DNA sequence: TGTGCCTGGAGTGTCCAGGGAAGCTATGGCTACACCTTC. Amino acid sequence: CAWSVQGSYGYTF. The gene calls are TRBV30 and TRBJ1-2, with D tentatively TRBD1 (5 bases). There are 13 residues in the CDR3. Germline CDR1 and CDR2: GTSNPN and SVGIG (reference sequence). V was trimmed by 0 bases and J by 4 bases, leaving 9 bases between them.

This sequence joins TRBV9 and TRBJ2-7, with a weak D call TRBD1 (6 bases). Per the germline V gene, CDR1 is SGDLS and CDR2 is YYNGEE. V was cut by 0 bases and J by 0 bases, with 7 bases left in between. The CDR3 has 14 residues. CDR3: CASSVGDNSYEQYF. In DNA form, the CDR3 reads TGTGCCAGCAGCGTAGGGGACAACTCCTACGAGCAGTACTTC.

The chain combines TRBV30 with TRBJ1-4; D might be TRBD1 (6 bases). V gave up 5 bases and J gave up 7 bases, with 14 bases separating them. CDR1 is GTSNPN and CDR2 is SVGIG in the germline V gene (reference sequence). This CDR3 spans 13 amino acids. This chain's CDR3 is CAWEGGSGEKLFF. CDR3 nucleotide sequence: TGTGCCTGGGAGGGGGGATCTGGTGAAAAACTGTTTTTT.

This clone occurred once. The rearrangement links TRBV7-9 to TRBJ1-1, with 11 bases identical to TRBD1. CDR3 size: 13 residues. V was pared by 3 bases and J by 6 bases, with 0 bases of the junction left unmatched. Germline CDR1 and CDR2: SEHNR and FQNEAQ (reference sequence). CDR3 nucleotides: TGTGCCAGCAGCTTGGGACAGGGGGCTGAAGCTTTCTTT. Its translation is CASSLGQGAEAFF.

The chain couples TRBV11-3 to TRBJ2-1; 11 bases are a match to TRBD2. Germline CDR1 SGHNT, CDR2 YENEEA. The CDR3 is 17 residues long. The ends lost 5 bases at V and 3 bases at J; junction bases unmatched: 9. Written as DNA, the CDR3 is TGTGCCAGCAGCCCACCGGGACTAGCGGAATTCTACAATGAGCAGTTCTTC. Encoded protein: CASSPPGLAEFYNEQFF.

This chain uses TRBV18 with TRBJ2-7; D might be TRBD2 (5 bases). Germline-derived CDR1 and CDR2 are KGHSH and LQKENI. This CDR3 comprises 15 residues. Trimming cost V 0 bases and J 3 bases, with 12 bases left between them. CDR3 protein: CASSPPGAPVYEQYF. The CDR3, as DNA: TGTGCCAGCTCACCACCGGGAGCCCCCGTCTACGAGCAGTACTTC.

This clone was detected a few times. J is TRBJ1-3 and V is TRBV6-5, with TRBD1 matching 7 bases. V gave up 6 bases and J gave up 5 bases; unmatched junction bases: 7. The CDR3 runs to 14 residues. The germline V gene encodes CDR1 MNHEY and CDR2 SVGAGI. CDR3 residues: CASRPGTERNTIYF. Written as DNA, the CDR3 is TGTGCCAGCAGACCGGGGACAGAGAGAAACACCATATATTTT.

V and J are TRBV27 and TRBJ2-2, with 8 bases matching TRBD1. The V gene end was trimmed by 3 bases and the J gene end by 7 bases; junction bases not matched to a gene: 4. This CDR3 comprises 14 residues. The V gene's germline CDR1 is MNHEY and CDR2 SMNVEV (reference sequence). This CDR3 reads CASSLQGAGGELFF. The CDR3 DNA follows: TGTGCCAGCAGTTTGCAGGGGGCTGGCGGGGAGCTGTTTTTT.

This chain links TRBV3-1 (or the pseudogene TRBV3-2) with TRBJ2-5; D gene uncertain. The V end was cut by 0 bases, the J end by 5 bases, with 13 bases between. Germline V CDR1 and CDR2: LGHDT, YNNKEL (reference sequence). There are 15 residues in the CDR3. CDR3 sequence: CASSQESTVPETQYF. CDR3 sequence (DNA): TGTGCCAGCAGCCAAGAAAGTACGGTTCCGGAGACCCAGTACTTC.

This rearrangement joins TRBV11-2 to TRBJ1-6; 7 bases match TRBD1. In germline, CDR1 is SGHAT, CDR2 FQNNGV. This CDR3 has 16 amino acids. V was clipped by 5 bases and J by 8 bases; unmatched bases: 12. CDR3 in DNA: TGTGCCAGCAGCCCAGGGCGGGGACAGAGTCATTCACCCCTCCACTTT. Translation: CASSPGRGQSHSPLHF. The whole variable domain, filled in from reference TRBV11-2 and TRBJ1-6, reads EAGVAQSPRYKIIEKRQSVAFWCNPISGHATLYWYQQILGQGPKLLIQFQNNGVVDDSQLPKDRFSAERLKGVDSTLKIQPAKLEDSAVYLCASSPGRGQSHSPLHFGNGTRLTVT.

The count of this clone is one. The rearrangement links TRBV7-2 to TRBJ1-2, with no clear D. CDR1 is SGHTA and CDR2 is FQGNSA in the germline V gene. Trimming cost V 2 bases and J 5 bases, with 6 bases left between them. CDR3 length equals 12 residues. Written as DNA, the CDR3 is TGTGCCAGCAGCTTAACCGGTTATGGCTACACCTTC. Encoded protein: CASSLTGYGYTF.

The CDR3 region is CASKGPTTNEKLFF. In nucleotides, the CDR3 is TGTGCCAGCAAGGGACCAACAACTAATGAAAAACTGTTTTTT. The chain joins TRBV6-5 to TRBJ1-4; TRBD1 might be the D (5 bases). CDR1 is MNHEY, CDR2 SVGAGI, per germline. The germline V and J ends were trimmed by 7 bases and 0 bases, with 9 bases remaining between them. CDR3 length equals 14 residues.

CDR3 region: CAWDLEGQPQHF. In DNA form, the CDR3 reads TGTGCCTGGGACCTGGAGGGACAGCCCCAGCATTTT. The rearrangement uses TRBV30 and TRBJ1-5; D gene unclear. The CDR3 length is 12 residues. Between the trimmed V and J ends, which lost 5 bases and 7 bases, there was a span of 12 bases. The germline CDR1 and CDR2 sequences are GTSNPN and SVGIG (reference sequence).

The chain couples TRBV30 to TRBJ1-6; a possible D gene is TRBD1 (6 bases). V shed 4 bases and J shed 0 bases, with 13 bases lying between them. Germline CDR1 is GTSNPN and CDR2 is SVGIG (reference sequence). CDR3 length: 16 amino acids. The CDR3 loop is CAWTRGGSSYNSPLHF. As DNA, the CDR3 is TGTGCCTGGACGAGAGGGGGTAGCTCCTATAATTCACCCCTCCACTTT.

This sequence joins TRBV5-1 and TRBJ1-4, with D perhaps matching TRBD1 (5 bases). CDR3 length equals 16 residues. Trimming took off 0 bases at V and 7 bases at J, with 16 bases between the two ends. The germline V gene has CDR1 SGHRS and CDR2 YFSETQ. This chain's CDR3 is CASSLALGTNGEKLFF. The CDR3 region has the DNA TGCGCCAGCAGCTTGGCTCTCGGGACCAATGGTGAAAAACTGTTTTTT.

The V and J genes are TRBV3-1 (or the pseudogene TRBV3-2) and TRBJ1-2, with 7 bases lining up with TRBD1. The CDR3 has 14 amino acids. Unmatched junction bases numbered 7, after V lost 7 bases and J lost 2 bases. Germline V gives CDR1 LGHDT, CDR2 YNNKEL (reference sequence). DNA for the CDR3: TGTGCCAGCACCGACAGGGTTAGAAACTATGGCTACACCTTC. The encoded protein is CASTDRVRNYGYTF.

The chain uses TRBV19 and TRBJ1-3; 10 bases map to TRBD1. J lost 1 base, V lost 7 bases, and 1 base had no gene match. Per the germline V gene, CDR1 is LNHDA and CDR2 is SQIVND (reference sequence). The CDR3 totals 14 residues. The CDR3 loop reads CASMGQGSGNTIYF. The CDR3 bases are TGTGCCAGTATGGGACAGGGGTCTGGAAACACCATATATTTT.

V and J are TRBV5-5 and TRBJ1-3, with D possibly matching TRBD1 (5 bases). V lost 3 bases to trimming and J lost 0 bases, with 13 bases between them. The CDR3 extends over 16 amino acids. Germline V gene data show CDR1 as SGHKS and CDR2 as YYEKEE (reference sequence). In DNA form, the CDR3 reads TGTGCCAGCAGCTGGCCGGGACCCAGCTCTGGAAACACCATATATTTT. As protein: CASSWPGPSSGNTIYF. The whole variable domain, filled in from reference TRBV5-5 and TRBJ1-3, reads DAGVTQSPTHLIKTRGQQVTLRCSPISGHKSVSWYQQVLGQGPQFIFQYYEKEERGRGNFPDRFSARQFPNYSSELNVNALLLGDSALYLCASSWPGPSSGNTIYFGEGSWLTVV.

As concerns this clone: The junction differs from germline at one of its ends, possibly a read error. The gene calls are TRBV5-1 and TRBJ1-1; the match to TRBD1 covers 9 bases. Germline CDR1 is SGHRS and CDR2 is YFSETQ. The CDR3 spans 12 residues. In nucleotides, the CDR3 is TGCGCCAGCAGCGATGGAGGACAGGGGAGCTCCTTT. Its translation: CASSDGGQGSSF.

This clone showed up just once. This sequence joins TRBV7-3 and TRBJ2-3, with 7 bases fitting TRBD2. This CDR3 is 14 amino acids long. Losses at the gene ends were 5 bases for V and 2 bases for J; bases not matched to a gene: 4. Germline V lookup: CDR1 SGHTA, CDR2 FQGTGA. DNA for the CDR3: TGTGCCAGCAGCCTCGGGACTACCACAGATACGCAGTATTTT. Translating it yields CASSLGTTTDTQYF.

This chain joins TRBV7-9 and TRBJ2-1; the D is unclear. Germline V gives CDR1 SEHNR, CDR2 FQNEAQ (reference sequence). This CDR3 region has 12 residues. With 1 base removed from V and 10 bases from J, the gap between germline ends came to 8 bases. CDR3 in DNA: TGTGCCAGCAGCTTAGGGTATTCGGAGCAGTTCTTC. This codes for CASSLGYSEQFF.

The J gene is TRBJ2-3, the V gene TRBV18; 7 bases fit TRBD2. The CDR3 length is 14 residues. CDR1 is KGHSH, CDR2 LQKENI, per germline. Trimming cost V 2 bases and J 6 bases; bases outside gene matches: 5. CDR3 residues: CASSPGAGEDTQYF. CDR3 coding DNA: TGTGCCAGCTCACCAGGGGCGGGGGAGGATACGCAGTATTTT.

This clone has only one observation. The chain employs TRBV6-2 or TRBV6-3 and TRBJ1-5, with D unresolved. Germline CDR1 and CDR2: MNHEY and SVGEGT. This CDR3 is built from 13 residues. V was trimmed by 3 bases and J by 7 bases, leaving 10 bases between them. The CDR3 DNA reads as TGTGCCAGCAGTTATAAGGAAGCCCAGCCCCAGCATTTT. It codes for CASSYKEAQPQHF.

This chain uses TRBV15 with TRBJ1-1; D not resolved. V lost 0 bases and J 9 bases, leaving 17 bases between the germline ends. The germline V gene encodes CDR1 LNHNV and CDR2 YYDKDF (reference sequence). This CDR3 has 15 residues. The CDR3 sequence: CATSRDNTRLGKAFF. For the CDR3, the DNA is TGTGCCACCAGCAGAGATAATACCCGACTGGGGAAAGCTTTCTTT.